A single sample is the source of the 14 T cell receptor delta chains below, sequenced in a study of γδ T cells in repeated Plasmodium falciparum infection. TCRdb re-called clones from the multiplex PCR reads using CATT. The table includes 45,000 to 70,000 delta-chain clones, 1.7% detected once. Vgamma9/Vdelta2+ and Vdelta2-negative gammadelta T cells were flow-sorted from PBMC for bulk sequencing. The sample comprised gamma-delta T cells from blood. Receptors were obtained from a pool of human donors (malaria-infected and uninfected, not separated).

This clone turned up a few times. The protein that TCRdb holds for this DNA derives from a much larger clone and differs from the translated DNA at residue 4, which likely indicates a read error; the protein shown here is translated from the DNA. V gene TRDV2 combines with J gene TRDJ1; 7 bases agree with TRDD3. No J gene was available from TCRdb, and it was assigned here by a germline match of the DNA. The CDR3 is made up of 18 amino acids. Germline-derived CDR1 and CDR2 are GEAIGNYY and EKD. The CDR3 loop is CACGTISPRGILTDKLIF. The CDR3, as DNA: TGTGCCTGTGGCACCATATCGCCCCGGGGGATCCTAACCGATAAACTCATCTTT.

As concerns this clone: TCRdb has a much larger clone's protein, which differs at residues 5 and 14 from the translation of this DNA, likely because of a read error; what is shown is the protein translated from the DNA. The CDR3 bases are TGTGCTCTTGGGGGACTGGGGCCTTCCTACGACTGGGGGGTACAAGGGAACACCGATAAACTCATCTTT. Encoded protein: CALGGLGPSYDWGVQGNTDKLIF. The chain recombines TRDV1 with TRDJ1; TRDD2 might be the D (9 bases). Trimming stripped 4 bases from V and 0 bases from J, with 36 bases between. CDR3 length: 23 amino acids. From germline, CDR1 is TSWWSYY and CDR2 QGS.

To note about this clone: TCRdb's listed protein matches a much larger clone and diverges from this DNA's translation at residue 6, likely through a read error; the protein shown comes from the DNA. V and J are TRDV1 and TRDJ1, with 12 positions matching TRDD3. The J gene is absent in TCRdb and was assigned here via DNA matching to germline. After removal of 2 bases from V and 0 bases from J, the junction contained 16 bases not matched to a gene. Looked up from germline, CDR1 is TSWWSYY and CDR2 is QGS. There are 21 residues in the CDR3. The CDR3 is CALGEARRYWGILSYTDKLIF. The CDR3 nucleotides are TGTGCTCTTGGGGAAGCTAGGAGGTACTGGGGGATACTTTCGTACACCGATAAACTCATCTTT.

This clone has at least ten counts. Different DNA sequences within this sample yield the same CDR3. V usage is TRDV1 and J usage is TRDJ1; the match to TRDD3 covers 7 bases. The CDR3 runs 21 residues. Germline-derived CDR1 and CDR2 are TSWWSYY and QGS. The V gene end was trimmed by 3 bases and the J gene end by 0 bases; junction bases not matched to a gene: 22. CDR3 sequence reads: CALGDRDSLVLGMWDTDKLIF. The DNA of the CDR3 is TGTGCTCTTGGGGATCGAGATTCCCTTGTACTGGGGATGTGGGACACCGATAAACTCATCTTT.

Worth noting for this clone: The mismatch at residue 17 between this DNA's translation and the TCRdb protein of a much larger clone likely reflects a read error; the protein shown is translated from the DNA. The rearrangement joins TRDV1 to TRDJ1; 8 bases map to TRDD3. Germline V CDR1 and CDR2: TSWWSYY, QGS. This CDR3 comprises 18 residues. The CDR3 is CALGEPLREGDSAGKLTF. The DNA of the CDR3 is TGTGCTCTTGGGGAACCTCTTCGAGAGGGGGATAGTGCCGGGAAACTCACCTTT.

In its sample, this clone was seen many times. A much larger clone sits a single nucleotide away, making a read error possible. The V and J genes are TRDV3 and TRDJ1, with D hard to call. The J gene, missing from TCRdb, was assigned here through DNA to germline matching. CDR3 length equals 18 residues. Germline V CDR1 and CDR2: TVYSNPD, GDNSRS (reference sequence). V shed 2 bases and J shed 0 bases, with 25 bases lying between them. CDR3 coding DNA: TGTGCCTTTTGGCACGTCCCCGTCGTCCGGTGGGACACCGATAAACTCATCTTT. Protein sequence: CAFWHVPVVRWDTDKLIF.

This clone was seen repeatedly, ten times or more. The V gene is TRDV1, the J gene TRDJ1; TRDD3 aligns across 9 bases. Germline CDR1 TSWWSYY, CDR2 QGS. The CDR3 totals 21 residues. V shed 0 bases and J 4 bases; nucleotides not matched to a gene: 21. The CDR3 DNA reads as TGTGCTCTTGGGGAACTTCACTATCCTTTTATCCTTTGGGGGATAATCGATAAACTCATCTTT. Protein: CALGELHYPFILWGIIDKLIF.

This clone was seen at least ten times. A read error likely explains this, since a far larger clone differs by one base. Other DNA sequences from this sample encode an identical CDR3 as well. The rearrangement joins TRDV1 to TRDJ1, with D hard to call. Germline V gives CDR1 TSWWSYY, CDR2 QGS. CDR3 length: 17 residues. The CDR3, as DNA: TGTGCTCTTGGGAAGGGGCCTCCCGCAGATGGGACCGATAAGCTCATCTTT. It translates to CALGKGPPADGTDKLIF.

A few counts support this clone. A read error likely explains this, since a far larger clone differs by one base. The chain couples TRDV1 to TRDJ3; 8 bases line up with TRDD3. The J gene, missing from TCRdb, was assigned here through DNA to germline matching. CDR3 length: 22 residues. Germline V gene sequence: CDR1 TSWWSYY, CDR2 QGS. DNA for the CDR3: TGCGCTCTTGGGGAACTGATTTCCAGGACTGGGGGGAGCCCCTGGGACACCCGACAGATGTTTTTC. Translating it yields CALGELISRTGGSPWDTRQMFF.

This clone showed up many times. TCRdb's entry gives the protein of a much larger clone, which mismatches this DNA's translation at residue 10, likely from a read error; the protein reported here is translated from the DNA. The chain uses TRDV1 and TRDJ1; 7 positions match TRDD3. The J gene was not available in TCRdb and was assigned here by matching the DNA to germline segments. The ends lost 1 base at V and 3 bases at J; junction bases unmatched: 5. Germline V CDR1 and CDR2: TSWWSYY, QGS. The CDR3 spans 15 residues. DNA for the CDR3: TGTGCTCTTGGGGAACGAGGGATACACGCCGATAAACTCATCTTT. This encodes CALGERGIHADKLIF.

This clone was counted ten times or more. The translation of this DNA and the TCRdb protein of a much larger clone differ at residue 11, probably owing to a read error; the protein shown here is translated from the DNA. The chain uses TRDV1 and TRDJ1; D gene uncertain. Germline V lookup: CDR1 TSWWSYY, CDR2 QGS. Trimming took 7 bases from V and 0 from J, leaving 36 bases between them. CDR3 length equals 22 residues. CDR3 DNA sequence: TGTGCTCTTGAGGCCCCGCCGTCCCATACTAGGGGCCGACAACTGTACACCGATAAACTCATCTTT. This gives the protein CALEAPPSHTRGRQLYTDKLIF.

This clone appeared a few times. TCRdb's protein, taken from a much larger clone, differs from this DNA's translation at residue 21, likely owing to a read error; the protein displayed comes from the DNA. The V gene corresponds to TRDV1; no J gene was called; TRDD3 is the table's D call and was not checked against the DNA. CDR3 size: 22 residues. Per germline, CDR1 TSWWSYY and CDR2 QGS. The CDR3 loop is CALGEPGPFCRTVAGCTDKLTF. The CDR3 DNA reads as TGTGCTCTTGGGGAACCCGGTCCCTTTTGCCGTACGGTGGCCGGGTGCACCGATAAACTCACCTTT.

Turning to this clone: The translation of this DNA and the TCRdb protein of a much larger clone differ at residue 12, probably owing to a read error; the protein shown here is translated from the DNA. The chain employs TRDV2 and TRDJ1, with 10 bases matching TRDD3. TCRdb supplies no J gene; here it was assigned by aligning the nucleotide sequence to germline. This CDR3 region has 19 residues. The germline V gene encodes CDR1 GEAIGNYY and CDR2 EKD. V was clipped by 0 bases and J by 3 bases; unmatched bases: 15. The CDR3 DNA reads TGTGCCTGTGACACCGACCCGTCCCTGGGGGATAGGGGGGCCGATAAACTCATCTTT. This gives the protein CACDTDPSLGDRGADKLIF.

This chain links TRDV1 with TRDJ1; 12 nucleotides agree with TRDD3. The germline V gene has CDR1 TSWWSYY and CDR2 QGS. Trimming took 3 bases from V and 6 from J; bases not matched to a gene: 29. The CDR3 loop spans 23 amino acids. CDR3: CALGDSSFLPLLGDTTSRNKLIF. CDR3 coding DNA: TGTGCTCTTGGGGATTCTTCCTTCCTCCCCCTACTGGGGGATACAACCTCCCGGAATAAACTCATCTTT.